The 20 T cell receptor beta chains given below trace back to one sample, sequenced in a study of low-dose radiotherapy and immunotherapy resistance in tumors. Time point denoted: before trial treatment. Gene-specific TRAV and TRBV primers were used for first-strand cDNA, covering alpha and beta chains. With a V-primer adapter and a constant-region primer, TCRs were amplified for roughly 18 PCR cycles. MiXCR, applied by TCRdb to the reads, yields one record per CDR3 protein. Among 35,000 to 50,000 distinct CDR3 sequences listed, roughly 30% were seen once. This specimen was PBMCs, taken before treatment. The receptors come from a male donor with gallbladder cancer.

To note about this clonotype: At one end the junction does not follow the germline gene, possibly because of a read error. V usage is TRBV5-1 and J usage is TRBJ1-1; tentative D call: TRBD1 (5 bases). This CDR3 comprises 14 residues. Looked up from germline, CDR1 is SGHRS and CDR2 is YFSETQ. CDR3 loop: CASSFSGSNTEAFF. DNA of the CDR3: TGTGCCAGCAGCTTCTCAGGGTCGAACACTGAAGCTTTCTTT.

This chain's CDR3 is CASIPRGEQYYNEQFF. The CDR3 nucleotides read TGTGCCAGCATCCCCCGGGGGGAGCAGTACTACAATGAGCAGTTCTTC. The chain has TRBV13 and TRBJ2-1; 7 nucleotides line up with TRBD2. Germline loops: CDR1 PRHDT, CDR2 FYEKMQ (reference sequence). After removal of 7 bases from V and 3 bases from J, the junction contained 12 bases not matched to a gene. The CDR3 is 16 residues long. The whole variable domain, remainder taken from reference TRBV13 and TRBJ2-1, is AAGVIQSPRHLIKEKRETATLKCYPIPRHDTVYWYQQGPGQDPQFLISFYEKMQSDKGSIPDRFSAQQFSDYHSELNMSSLELGDSALYFCASIPRGEQYYNEQFFGPGTRLTVL.

This clonotype was seen at least ten times. The V and J genes are TRBV12-3 or TRBV12-4 and TRBJ2-7; D perhaps matches TRBD1 (6 bases). V shed 4 bases and J shed 2 bases, with 6 bases lying between them. The CDR3 has 12 amino acids. The CDR3 DNA follows: TGTGCCAGCAGTTGGGACACCTACGAGCAGTACTTC. Its translation: CASSWDTYEQYF.

This clonotype was recorded many times. The J gene is TRBJ2-1, the V gene TRBV7-9, with 16 positions matching TRBD2. The V segment lost 1 base and the J segment 8 bases; nucleotides outside the gene matches: 5. This CDR3 contains 17 residues. Germline V gene data show CDR1 as SEHNR and CDR2 as FQNEAQ (reference sequence). The CDR3 sequence is CASSLGGLAGGRHEQFF. The CDR3 bases are TGTGCCAGCAGCTTAGGGGGACTAGCGGGAGGGCGGCATGAGCAGTTCTTC.

This clonotype has ten or more counts. The chain has TRBV5-8 and TRBJ2-7; TRBD2 matches at 7 bases. Germline V lookup: CDR1 SGHTS, CDR2 YDEGEE. The CDR3 consists of 13 residues. V gave up 6 bases and J gave up 3 bases; unmatched junction bases: 6. CDR3 residues: CASTSWGGYEQYF. CDR3 bases: TGTGCCAGCACCTCTTGGGGGGGCTACGAGCAGTACTTC.

This clonotype occurred many times. This chain uses TRBV20-1 with TRBJ2-1; 11 bases map to TRBD2. The germline gives CDR1 DFQATT, CDR2 SNEGSKA (reference sequence). This CDR3 contains 17 residues. J was trimmed by 0 bases and V by 1 base; bases with no gene match: 5. The CDR3 DNA is TGCAGTGCTAGAGGGGGACTAGCGGCAGGCTCCTACAATGAGCAGTTCTTC. Protein sequence: CSARGGLAAGSYNEQFF.

At least ten counts were recorded for this clonotype. The chain links TRBV10-2 to TRBJ1-1; 7 bases align to TRBD1. The ends lost 6 bases at V and 5 bases at J; junction bases unmatched: 6. The CDR3 has 13 residues. Germline CDR1 WSHSY, CDR2 SAAADI. CDR3 amino acids: CASSAGGGTEAFF. CDR3 in DNA: TGCGCCAGCAGCGCAGGGGGGGGGACTGAAGCTTTCTTT.

Ten or more counts support this clonotype. This chain connects TRBV6-6 to TRBJ2-1; 7 nucleotides agree with TRBD1. V lost 5 bases, J lost 7 bases, and 14 bases stayed unmatched. The CDR3 length is 16 residues. CDR1 and CDR2 from the germline V gene are MNHNY and SVGAGI (reference sequence). The CDR3 loop reads CASSLLSDRVGNEQFF. The CDR3 coding sequence is TGTGCCAGCAGTCTGTTGTCAGACAGGGTTGGTAATGAGCAGTTCTTC.

The genes are TRBV5-1 and TRBJ2-7; maybe TRBD2 (6 bases). The germline V and J ends were trimmed by 4 bases and 3 bases, with 14 bases remaining between them. The CDR3 is 14 residues long. CDR1 and CDR2 from the germline V gene are SGHRS and YFSETQ. CDR3 region: CASSPEVGLYEQYF. In DNA form, the CDR3 reads TGCGCCAGCAGCCCAGAGGTGGGACTCTACGAGCAGTACTTC.

The genes are TRBV6-1 and TRBJ1-5, with D unresolved. Looked up from germline, CDR1 is MNHNS and CDR2 is SASEGT. V dropped 6 bases and J dropped 5 bases, with 8 bases sitting between them. The CDR3 consists of 12 residues. CDR3 sequence: CASSHGDQPQHF. CDR3 coding DNA: TGTGCCAGCAGCCACGGGGATCAGCCCCAGCATTTT.

The chain links TRBV11-2 to TRBJ2-7; D may be TRBD2 (5 bases). The CDR3 is 14 amino acids. CDR1 SGHAT and CDR2 FQNNGV come from the germline V gene. V lost 7 bases and J 1 base, leaving 14 bases between the germline ends. This chain's CDR3 is CASTEGALSYEQYF. CDR3 sequence (DNA): TGTGCCAGCACCGAGGGCGCCCTATCCTACGAGCAGTACTTC. The variable domain in full, completed from reference TRBV11-2 and TRBJ2-7, reads EAGVAQSPRYKIIEKRQSVAFWCNPISGHATLYWYQQILGQGPKLLIQFQNNGVVDDSQLPKDRFSAERLKGVDSTLKIQPAKLEDSAVYLCASTEGALSYEQYFGPGTRLTVT.

The chain couples TRBV11-3 to TRBJ2-5, with D tentatively TRBD1 (5 bases). Germline CDR1 reads SGHNT; CDR2 reads YENEEA. V lost 5 bases to trimming and J lost 5 bases, with 18 bases between them. The CDR3 runs to 15 residues. The CDR3: CASSRGAPLGETQYF. The CDR3 nucleotides read TGTGCCAGCAGCCGTGGGGCCCCCCTCGGGGAGACCCAGTACTTC.

This clonotype was counted ten times or more. The chain combines TRBV7-2 with TRBJ2-7; TRBD2 matches at 12 bases. This CDR3 has 14 amino acids. V lost 5 bases to trimming and J lost 7 bases; unmatched junction nucleotides: 6. Germline values: CDR1 SGHTA, CDR2 FQGNSA. CDR3 in amino acids: CASSPTSGGREQYF. For the CDR3, the DNA is TGTGCCAGCAGCCCCACTAGCGGGGGGCGAGAGCAGTACTTC.

The rearrangement uses TRBV2 and TRBJ1-5; D unresolved. V lost 3 bases and J 1 base, leaving 7 bases between the germline ends. The germline V gene encodes CDR1 SNHLY and CDR2 FYNNEI. This CDR3 has 14 amino acids. DNA for the CDR3: TGTGCCAGCAGTGACAGACAAAGCAATCAGCCCCAGCATTTT. Protein: CASSDRQSNQPQHF.

The CDR3 sequence is CASSLALASGVLSLEDNEQFF. The CDR3 DNA reads TGTGCCAGCAGCTTAGCGCTGGCTAGCGGGGTTCTATCCCTCGAGGACAATGAGCAGTTCTTC. The V gene is TRBV7-2, the J gene TRBJ2-1, with 9 nucleotides matching TRBD2. Per the germline V gene, CDR1 is SGHTA and CDR2 is FQGNSA. The CDR3 is made up of 21 amino acids. J gave up 5 bases and V 0 bases, and 20 bases lay outside the gene matches. Together with reference TRBV7-2 and TRBJ2-1, the CDR3 gives the full variable domain: GAGVSQSPSNKVTEKGKDVELRCDPISGHTALYWYRQSLGQGLEFLIYFQGNSAPDKSGLPSDRFSAERTGGSVSTLTIQRTQQEDSAVYLCASSLALASGVLSLEDNEQFFGPGTRLTVL.

V and J are TRBV12-3 or TRBV12-4 and TRBJ1-1; no clear D. The ends were cut back, 7 bases at V and 2 bases at J, with 5 bases in the middle. The CDR3 is 11 amino acids. CDR3 in amino acids: CASMGNTEAFF. The CDR3 coding sequence is TGTGCCAGCATGGGTAACACTGAAGCTTTCTTT.

The sample holds many counts of this clonotype. The chain couples TRBV5-4 to TRBJ1-2; TRBD1 matches 10 bases. The CDR3 sequence is 15 residues long. V lost 3 bases, J lost 2 bases, and 4 bases stayed unmatched. The germline V gene has CDR1 SGHNT and CDR2 YYREEE (reference sequence). CDR3 protein: CASSWRGQGNYGYTF. CDR3 bases: TGTGCCAGCAGCTGGAGGGGACAGGGGAACTATGGCTACACCTTC.

The genes are TRBV5-1 and TRBJ2-2, with D possibly TRBD2 on 6 matching bases. Between the trimmed V and J ends, which lost 1 base and 1 base, there was a span of 17 bases. Germline CDR1 and CDR2: SGHRS and YFSETQ. The CDR3 has 18 residues. This CDR3 is CASSLLGSMRGNTGELFF. The DNA for the CDR3 is TGCGCCAGCAGCTTGCTGGGGTCGATGCGGGGGAACACCGGGGAGCTGTTTTTT.

This clonotype occurred many times. The chain joins TRBV25-1 to TRBJ1-1; D gene unclear. The CDR3 has 13 residues. V lost 6 bases and J lost 0, with 8 bases in between. The germline V gene encodes CDR1 MGHDK and CDR2 SYGVNS. CDR3 protein: CASSLSMNTEAFF. CDR3 in DNA: TGTGCCAGCAGCCTTTCTATGAACACTGAAGCTTTCTTT.

The table lists this clonotype with many counts. The rearrangement joins TRBV7-9 to TRBJ2-5, with 9 bases aligning to TRBD1. Germline V lookup: CDR1 SEHNR, CDR2 FQNEAQ (reference sequence). The CDR3 spans 12 residues. The junction had 3 bases not matched to a gene; V was cut back by 10 bases and J by 3 bases. Here the CDR3 DNA reads TGTGCCACCAGACAGGGGGAAGAGACCCAGTACTTC. Translation gives CATRQGEETQYF. Full variable domain (missing parts from reference TRBV7-9 and TRBJ2-5): DTGVSQNPRHKITKRGQNVTFRCDPISEHNRLYWYRQTLGQGPEFLTYFQNEAQLEKSRLLSDRFSAERPKGSFSTLEIQRTEQGDSAMYLCATRQGEETQYFGPGTRLLVL.